The sequence of this T cell receptor (beta chain) was determined in a study of blood T cell repertoires in COVID-19. Turning to the study itself: Collection of acute and convalescent COVID-19 samples took place in the United States, Italy and Spain. PBMCs, B-cell-depleted T cells, or T cells were the source of the cDNA or gDNA that made up the material.

Original processing notes: Counts of nucleated cells, estimated from reference gene primer amplification, were obtained. TCRdb keeps only in-frame clones here, not all; method: immunoSEQ multiplex PCR. That table supplies the V and J calls and clone size; D and trimming were determined from the DNA. The sample holds about 140,000 clones; about 72% are singletons and the top ten take 10% to 11%. This clone was counted between two and nine times. This sequence originates from a man aged 55 to 70 who had recovered from COVID-19. The sequenced sample was peripheral blood.

The CDR3 DNA reads TGTGCCAGCAGTTCACGCCGAGCCGAGACCCAGTACTTC. Translating it yields CASSSRRAETQYF. The V call is TRBV27, the J call TRBJ2-5; D is unresolved. The CDR3 contains 13 residues. Germline CDR1 and CDR2: MNHEY and SMNVEV (reference sequence). V was shortened by 4 bases and J by 5 bases, with 11 bases between the two germline ends.